A single T cell receptor (beta chain) is shown here with its context. The data derive from a study of blood T cell repertoires in COVID-19. Trimming stripped 3 bases from V and 5 bases from J, with 10 bases between. This CDR3 contains 13 residues. CDR1 and CDR2 from the germline V gene are SGHTA and FQGTGA. As handled by the study authors: Reference gene primers were amplified, and this amplification served to estimate nucleated cell counts. Assay: immunoSEQ multiplex PCR; the TCRdb copy retains only in-frame clones and omits some. The V and J calls and the clone size are those of that table, but D and trimming were determined from the DNA. The sample yields approximately 50,000 clones, around 80% seen once.

The chain couples TRBV7-3 to TRBJ1-2; possible D gene TRBD1, 6 bases. Sequencing used peripheral blood. This TCR was sampled from a man between 65 and 85 years old with acute or convalescent COVID-19. This CDR3 reads CASSFAGEYGYTF. Here the CDR3 DNA reads TGTGCCAGCAGCTTCGCAGGGGAGTATGGCTACACCTTC.